The 25 T cell receptor beta chains presented below share a single source sample, sequenced in a study of T cell responses to AZD1222 COVID-19 vaccine. Using immunoSEQ multiplex PCR, the repertoire was profiled, and TCRdb retains in-frame clones only, with some absent. The profile shows roughly 140,000 clones, 88% of them singletons. This sample comprised peripheral blood, obtained on day 0 of AZD1222 vaccination. The receptors here all came from an adult in good health.

This chain uses TRBV19 with TRBJ1-2, with D tentatively TRBD1 (5 bases). V was pared by 6 bases and J by 2 bases, with 16 bases between. Germline values: CDR1 LNHDA, CDR2 SQIVND (reference sequence). The CDR3 is 15 residues long. CDR3 in DNA: TGTGCCAGTAGGTCATCTACAGGTACCAACTATGGCTACACCTTC. Translating it yields CASRSSTGTNYGYTF.

The chain employs TRBV2 and TRBJ1-2, with 10 bases fitting TRBD1. The CDR3 has 14 amino acids. Germline CDR1 and CDR2: SNHLY and FYNNEI. Trimming cost V 6 bases and J 5 bases; bases outside gene matches: 6. The CDR3 nucleotides are TGTGCCAGCAGGGGGGGGACAGGGGATTATGGCTACACCTTC. This translates into CASRGGTGDYGYTF.

V usage is TRBV5-4 and J usage is TRBJ2-2; D might be TRBD1 or TRBD2, each matching 6 bases. Germline V gives CDR1 SGHNT, CDR2 YYREEE (reference sequence). V lost 0 bases and J lost 5, with 11 bases in between. This CDR3 comprises 15 residues. Here the CDR3 DNA reads TGTGCCAGCAGCTTGGCCGGAGGGGGTACCGGGGAGCTGTTTTTT. It encodes CASSLAGGGTGELFF.

This clone was counted only a few times. The chain couples TRBV6-5 to TRBJ1-2; D is possibly TRBD1 (6 bases). CDR1 and CDR2 (germline): MNHEY, SVGAGI. V was cut by 7 bases and J by 4 bases, with 13 bases left in between. The CDR3 is 13 amino acids. The CDR3 coding sequence is TGTGCCAGCATGGAGGGGGGCAGCTATGGCTACACCTTC. Its translation is CASMEGGSYGYTF.

This clone was seen once. The gene calls are TRBV19 and TRBJ1-1; a possible D gene is TRBD1 (6 bases). Germline V gene data show CDR1 as LNHDA and CDR2 as SQIVND (reference sequence). CDR3 length equals 12 residues. Trimming shortened V by 7 bases and J by 7 bases, and 13 bases separated the two germline ends. The CDR3 protein is CASIQGGLEAFF. The CDR3 DNA reads as TGTGCCAGTATTCAAGGGGGACTTGAAGCTTTCTTT.

J is TRBJ2-4 and V is TRBV7-9; D is uncertain. V was shortened by 1 base and J by 2 bases, with 6 bases between the two germline ends. Looked up from germline, CDR1 is SEHNR and CDR2 is FQNEAQ (reference sequence). The CDR3 runs 14 residues. CDR3 in DNA: TGTGCCAGCAGCTTAGGGGGATCCAAAAACATTCAGTACTTC. Translating it yields CASSLGGSKNIQYF.

The chain employs TRBV28 and TRBJ2-7; D unclear. The CDR3 is 14 amino acids. V was pared by 7 bases and J by 0 bases, with 13 bases between. From germline, CDR1 is MDHEN and CDR2 SYDVKM. DNA of the CDR3: TGTGCCAGCACCACGGACGGATTCTCCTACGAGCAGTACTTC. Its translation: CASTTDGFSYEQYF.

This chain links TRBV5-1 with TRBJ1-1, with D uncertain. V was clipped by 4 bases and J by 1 base, with 14 bases between them. The length of the CDR3 is 15 residues. Germline lookup yields CDR1 SGHRS and CDR2 YFSETQ. The CDR3 nucleotides read TGCGCCAGCAGCCTTGGCCTGTTCGGGAACACTGAAGCTTTCTTT. It codes for CASSLGLFGNTEAFF.

This clone has only one observation. The gene calls are TRBV19 and TRBJ1-1; 7 bases are a match to TRBD1. CDR3 length: 14 amino acids. CDR1 is LNHDA, CDR2 SQIVND, per germline (reference sequence). V dropped 3 bases and J dropped 4; count of bases not matched to a gene: 5. For the CDR3, the DNA is TGTGCCAGTAGTATCGGGGACAGTGGCACTGAAGCTTTCTTT. Encoded protein: CASSIGDSGTEAFF.

The chain combines TRBV7-2 with TRBJ2-7; possibly TRBD1 for D (6 bases). Trimming took 3 bases from V and 0 from J, leaving 12 bases between them. Germline lookup yields CDR1 SGHTA and CDR2 FQGNSA. This CDR3 region has 15 residues. CDR3 residues: CASSFAGASSYEQYF. The CDR3 DNA follows: TGTGCCAGCAGCTTCGCAGGGGCGAGCTCCTACGAGCAGTACTTC.

The gene calls are TRBV7-3 and TRBJ2-1; the D gene is possibly TRBD2 (6 bases). CDR3 length equals 16 residues. In germline, CDR1 is SGHTA, CDR2 FQGTGA. V lost 1 base to trimming and J lost 2 bases, with 12 bases between them. In DNA form, the CDR3 reads TGTGCCAGCAGCTTAAGGGTGACGGGAGCCTACAATGAGCAGTTCTTC. Translation: CASSLRVTGAYNEQFF.

The chain is built from TRBV7-3 and TRBJ2-5, with D unresolved. Per the germline V gene, CDR1 is SGHTA and CDR2 is FQGTGA. Between the trimmed V and J ends, which lost 5 bases and 5 bases, there was a span of 15 bases. This CDR3 comprises 14 residues. The CDR3 region is CASSLRSSYETQYF. The CDR3 bases are TGTGCCAGCAGCCTCCGTTCGTCGTATGAGACCCAGTACTTC.

The chain carries TRBV2 and TRBJ1-2; unclear D gene. Per the germline V gene, CDR1 is SNHLY and CDR2 is FYNNEI. The CDR3 is 15 residues long. The V gene lost 1 base and the J gene lost 10 bases, with 19 bases spanning the gap. CDR3 sequence: CASSEGAVGGLYYTF. The CDR3 region has the DNA TGTGCCAGCAGTGAAGGAGCAGTTGGAGGGCTCTACTACACCTTC.

J is TRBJ1-1 and V is TRBV2, with no clear D. The CDR3 extends over 11 amino acids. Trimming took off 3 bases at V and 4 bases at J, with 3 bases between the two ends. The germline V gene has CDR1 SNHLY and CDR2 FYNNEI. CDR3 bases: TGTGCCAGCAGTGAGGGCACTGAAGCTTTCTTT. This translates into CASSEGTEAFF.

V gene TRBV5-1 combines with J gene TRBJ1-4, with 8 bases matching TRBD1. This CDR3 comprises 13 residues. The ends lost 4 bases at V and 5 bases at J; junction bases unmatched: 1. Germline assignment: CDR1 SGHRS and CDR2 YFSETQ. The CDR3 region is CASSGQGNEKLFF. As DNA, the CDR3 is TGCGCCAGCAGCGGACAGGGAAATGAAAAACTGTTTTTT.

A single count supports this clone. The chain is built from TRBV7-6 and TRBJ2-7; D perhaps matches TRBD2 (6 bases). The CDR3 spans 15 residues. Germline V gene sequence: CDR1 SGHVS, CDR2 FNYEAQ. Trimming stripped 5 bases from V and 1 base from J, with 15 bases between. In DNA, the CDR3 is TGTGCCAGCAGCCCTCGGGACTCCTCATCCTACGAGCAGTACTTC. This sequence encodes CASSPRDSSSYEQYF.

This rearrangement joins TRBV30 to TRBJ1-5; D might be TRBD1 (6 bases). This CDR3 region has 14 residues. V was shortened by 1 base and J by 3 bases, with 10 bases between the two germline ends. Germline loops: CDR1 GTSNPN, CDR2 SVGIG (reference sequence). The CDR3 DNA reads TGTGCCTGGAGTGACCGGGGGCTCAATCAGCCCCAGCATTTT. Translating it yields CAWSDRGLNQPQHF.

Remarks on this clone: A junction end diverges from the germline sequence, so it may reflect a read error. The J gene is TRBJ1-6, the V gene TRBV11-2; D remains unclear. This CDR3 has 11 residues. Germline loops: CDR1 SGHAT, CDR2 FQNNGV. The CDR3 DNA reads TGTGCCAGCAGCTTAGTGGGGAGTCCCTTTTTT. It is translated as CASSLVGSPFF.

V usage is TRBV28 and J usage is TRBJ1-1; TRBD1 might be the D (6 bases). Trimming removed 7 bases at V and 1 base at J, with 16 bases between. The CDR3 length is 15 residues. Germline values: CDR1 MDHEN, CDR2 SYDVKM. The CDR3 DNA sequence: TGTGCCAGCAAGCCGGGGGGGCGCCGGAACACTGAAGCTTTCTTT. Amino acids: CASKPGGRRNTEAFF.

The rearrangement joins TRBV18 to TRBJ1-1, with D unclear. Trimming took 0 bases from V and 6 from J, leaving 8 bases between them. CDR3 length: 13 amino acids. CDR1 is KGHSH and CDR2 is LQKENI in the germline V gene. The CDR3 sequence is CASSPPSSPEAFF. In DNA form, the CDR3 reads TGTGCCAGCTCACCACCGAGCTCTCCTGAAGCTTTCTTT.

V usage is TRBV7-2 and J usage is TRBJ1-1, with D uncertain. V was clipped by 3 bases and J by 2 bases, with 7 bases between them. Germline loops: CDR1 SGHTA, CDR2 FQGNSA. The CDR3 is 13 residues long. This CDR3 is CASSFSVNTEAFF. For the CDR3, the DNA is TGTGCCAGCAGCTTTTCAGTAAACACTGAAGCTTTCTTT.

The chain has TRBV10-1 and TRBJ2-3, with D maybe TRBD2 (6 bases). The CDR3 totals 23 residues. The germline V gene encodes CDR1 WNHNN and CDR2 SYGVQD (reference sequence). V dropped 5 bases and J dropped 2 bases, with 38 bases sitting between them. The CDR3 here is CASSLATASGDGRSQIHTDTQYF. CDR3 DNA sequence: TGCGCCAGCAGTTTAGCGACCGCTTCGGGGGACGGTCGAAGCCAAATACACACAGATACGCAGTATTTT.

This clone is medium-sized in the sample. The chain joins TRBV11-3 to TRBJ2-2, with D possibly TRBD1 on 6 matching bases. Trimming took off 5 bases at V and 5 bases at J, with 15 bases between the two ends. CDR1 is SGHNT and CDR2 is YENEEA in the germline V gene. CDR3 length equals 15 residues. CDR3 bases: TGTGCCAGCAGCCAAGGTGGGGGCTCGACCGGGGAGCTGTTTTTT. This sequence encodes CASSQGGGSTGELFF.

This clone appeared a single time. The chain employs TRBV18 and TRBJ2-5; a possible D gene is TRBD2 (5 bases). The CDR3 spans 13 residues. V lost 9 bases to trimming and J lost 3 bases, with 14 bases between them. The V gene's germline CDR1 is KGHSH and CDR2 LQKENI. The CDR3 reads CASFLGLKETQYF. CDR3 coding DNA: TGTGCCAGTTTTTTAGGACTCAAAGAGACCCAGTACTTC.

The chain's CDR3 is CASSQGGRPEAFF. CDR3 nucleotide sequence: TGTGCCAGCAGCCAGGGGGGACGGCCTGAAGCTTTCTTT. The V gene is TRBV14, the J gene TRBJ1-1; D is possibly TRBD1 (5 bases). The length of the CDR3 is 13 residues. The V gene's germline CDR1 is SGHDN and CDR2 FVKESK. The V gene lost 3 bases and the J gene lost 6 bases, with 11 bases spanning the gap.